This TCR beta chain originates from a study of Ad26.COV2.S vaccination and SARS-CoV-2 variants. Study context: Participant was drawn from the COV1001 Ad26.COV2.S trial arm.

This clone was seen a single time. Its antigen is not identified. As for treatment: roughly 20 received Ad26.COV2.S at low or high dose, single or two shots; roughly five received placebo; per-sample allocation not given. The study sampled participants on day 63 after the first vaccine or placebo injection. Data came from immunoSEQ multiplex PCR; TCRdb stores just in-frame clones and leaves some out. The sample holds about 320,000 clones, 75% to 90% seen once. Per germline, CDR1 SGHNT and CDR2 YENEEA. V shed 7 bases and J shed 2 bases, with 9 bases lying between them. The CDR3 spans 13 residues. The study's findings and limits: Vaccinees displayed broader spike-specific TCR repertoires than placebo recipients. Measures of TCR breadth and depth may have fallen short of total T cell responses.

The clonotype was recovered from a person between 18 and 60 years old who received the Ad26.COV2.S COVID-19 vaccine or a placebo. This specimen was peripheral blood, taken in a trial of Ad26.COV2.S vaccine versus placebo. The chain recombines TRBV11-3 with TRBJ2-1, with D unclear. CDR3 loop: CASKSGTYNEQFF. In nucleotides, the CDR3 is TGTGCCAGCAAAAGTGGCACCTACAATGAGCAGTTCTTC.